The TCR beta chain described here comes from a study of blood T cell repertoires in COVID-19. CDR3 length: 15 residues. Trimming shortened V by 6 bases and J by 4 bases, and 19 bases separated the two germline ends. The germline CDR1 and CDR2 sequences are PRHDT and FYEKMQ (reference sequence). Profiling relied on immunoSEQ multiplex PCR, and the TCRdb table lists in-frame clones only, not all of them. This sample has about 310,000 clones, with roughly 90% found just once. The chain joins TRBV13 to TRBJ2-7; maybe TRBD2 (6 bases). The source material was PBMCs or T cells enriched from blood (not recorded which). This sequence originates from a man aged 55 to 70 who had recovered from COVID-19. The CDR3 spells CASSPAGTLDYEQYF. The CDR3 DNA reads TGTGCCAGCAGTCCGGCCGGGACTCTGGATTACGAGCAGTACTTC.